What follows are 27 T cell receptor beta chains derived from one specimen sequenced in a study of cytomegalovirus exposure and HLA in healthy donors. PCR involved 60 Vbeta and 13 Jbeta primers. Assay used: immunoSEQ multiplex PCR; TCRdb lists only in-frame clones, some missing. The data contain roughly 120,000 clones, 77% of them singletons. Material for sequencing was PBMCs. The receptors stem from a human donor in good health.

The chain carries TRBV21-1 and TRBJ2-7; the D call of TRBD1 is as the table states it, not checked on the DNA. TRBV21-1 is a pseudogene. The CDR3 covers 15 residues. DNA of the CDR3: TGTGCCAGCAGCAATATTAGACAGGGGGCAGAGGAGCAGTACTTC. Its translation is CASSNIRQGAEEQYF.

The chain links TRBV5-8 to TRBJ2-5, with D tentatively TRBD1 (5 bases). The CDR3 is 15 residues long. The germline V gene has CDR1 SGHTS and CDR2 YDEGEE. The V and J ends lost 1 base and 5 bases respectively, with 15 bases between them. This CDR3 is CASSLSAGIRETQYF. The CDR3 nucleotides read TGTGCCAGCAGCTTGAGTGCAGGGATCCGGGAGACCCAGTACTTC.

V gene TRBV19 combines with J gene TRBJ1-2; 7 bases map to TRBD1. With 2 bases clipped from V and 2 bases from J, the junction kept 8 bases outside the gene matches. The germline V gene has CDR1 LNHDA and CDR2 SQIVND (reference sequence). The CDR3 runs 16 residues. This chain's CDR3 is CASSIPAGTANYGYTF. The CDR3 DNA reads TGTGCCAGTAGTATACCCGCCGGGACAGCGAACTATGGCTACACCTTC.

This sequence joins TRBV4-2 and TRBJ1-3, with 7 nucleotides matching TRBD1. The CDR3 spans 15 residues. The V gene end was trimmed by 5 bases and the J gene end by 2 bases; junction bases not matched to a gene: 6. Germline lookup yields CDR1 LGHNA and CDR2 YNFKEQ. In DNA, the CDR3 is TGTGCCAGCAGCACCCGACAGGGCGCTGGAAACACCATATATTTT. Translated, it gives CASSTRQGAGNTIYF.

This clone occurred a few times. The rearrangement joins TRBV29-1 to TRBJ1-1; 7 bases line up with TRBD1. This CDR3 has 13 residues. CDR1 SQVTM and CDR2 ANQGSEA come from the germline V gene. V dropped 1 base and J dropped 8; count of bases not matched to a gene: 7. Here the CDR3 reads CSVEGRQGTEAFF. CDR3 nucleotides: TGCAGCGTTGAAGGGAGACAGGGAACAGAAGCTTTCTTT.

The chain joins TRBV4-1 to TRBJ1-4; D is uncertain. Germline lookup yields CDR1 MGHRA and CDR2 YSYEKL. This CDR3 region has 17 residues. Trimming stripped 1 base from V and 5 bases from J, with 17 bases between. The CDR3, as DNA: TGCGCCAGCAGCCAAGTATTAGTGGAACTGCGGAATGAAAAACTGTTTTTT. It specifies CASSQVLVELRNEKLFF.

The chain is built from TRBV7-9 and TRBJ1-1; TRBD1 might be the D (6 bases). Trimming stripped 6 bases from V and 11 bases from J, with 19 bases between. This CDR3 spans 13 amino acids. CDR1 is SEHNR and CDR2 is FQNEAQ in the germline V gene (reference sequence). The CDR3 spells CASRPDSAWGAFF. The CDR3, as DNA: TGTGCCAGCAGACCGGACAGCGCGTGGGGTGCTTTCTTT. Supplemented by reference TRBV7-9 and TRBJ1-1, the full variable domain reads DTGVSQNPRHKITKRGQNVTFRCDPISEHNRLYWYRQTLGQGPEFLTYFQNEAQLEKSRLLSDRFSAERPKGSFSTLEIQRTEQGDSAMYLCASRPDSAWGAFFGQGTRLTVV.

V usage is TRBV6-1 and J usage is TRBJ2-6; D unresolved. Between the trimmed V and J ends, which lost 6 bases and 3 bases, there was a span of 6 bases. The germline V gene has CDR1 MNHNS and CDR2 SASEGT. The CDR3 contains 13 residues. CDR3 nucleotides: TGTGCCAGCAGCTCGGTTGGGGCCAACGTCCTGACTTTC. Its protein is CASSSVGANVLTF.

The chain joins TRBV7-6 to TRBJ2-6; 8 bases map to TRBD1. This CDR3 comprises 17 residues. Unmatched junction bases numbered 6, after V lost 5 bases and J lost 0 bases. Looked up from germline, CDR1 is SGHVS and CDR2 is FNYEAQ. The DNA for the CDR3 is TGTGCCAGCAGCCCTCCGACAGGGGCCTCTGGGGCCAACGTCCTGACTTTC. It yields the protein CASSPPTGASGANVLTF.

This chain connects TRBV5-1 to TRBJ2-7; 9 bases fit TRBD2. The CDR3 extends over 15 amino acids. Germline V gene sequence: CDR1 SGHRS, CDR2 YFSETQ. The J segment lost 3 bases and the V segment lost 3 bases, leaving 7 bases of the junction unmatched. CDR3 residues: CASSYIAGALYEQYF. The CDR3 region has the DNA TGCGCCAGCAGCTATATAGCGGGAGCGCTCTACGAGCAGTACTTC.

The CDR3 loop is CASSPVTGGRGEAFF. The CDR3 DNA sequence: TGTGCCAGCAGCCCCGTTACAGGGGGCAGGGGTGAAGCTTTCTTT. V and J are TRBV6-5 and TRBJ1-1, with TRBD1 identical over 9 bases. CDR1 is MNHEY and CDR2 is SVGAGI in the germline V gene. This CDR3 comprises 15 residues. Trimming removed 6 bases from V and 7 bases from J; junction bases left unmatched: 12.

The chain combines TRBV7-9 with TRBJ1-2, with unresolved D. This CDR3 contains 12 residues. V dropped 5 bases and J dropped 9 bases, with 13 bases sitting between them. CDR1 and CDR2 (germline): SEHNR, FQNEAQ (reference sequence). The CDR3 protein is CASSEVAGSYTF. CDR3 DNA: TGTGCCAGCAGCGAAGTGGCGGGCAGCTACACCTTC.

This clone was counted a single time. The V gene is TRBV28, the J gene TRBJ1-6; D gene uncertain. This CDR3 contains 11 residues. V was pared by 3 bases and J by 10 bases, with 4 bases between. The germline V gene encodes CDR1 MDHEN and CDR2 SYDVKM. The CDR3 loop is CASSFKSPLHF. CDR3 DNA sequence: TGTGCCAGCAGTTTCAAATCACCCCTCCACTTT.

The gene calls are TRBV27 and TRBJ1-1; D gene uncertain. The CDR3 consists of 14 residues. Germline values: CDR1 MNHEY, CDR2 SMNVEV (reference sequence). The V end was cut by 3 bases, the J end by 3 bases, with 11 bases between. Here the CDR3 reads CASSFGRRDTEAFF. For the CDR3, the DNA is TGTGCCAGCAGTTTCGGCAGGCGAGACACTGAAGCTTTCTTT.

The chain couples TRBV30 to TRBJ1-2; a possible D gene is TRBD1 (6 bases). Per germline, CDR1 GTSNPN and CDR2 SVGIG (reference sequence). CDR3 length equals 12 residues. Deletions cut 3 bases from V and 4 bases from J, with 9 bases between. CDR3 bases: TGTGCCTGGAGGGGGGCTATCTATGGCTACACCTTC. Translation gives CAWRGAIYGYTF.

The chain has TRBV15 and TRBJ2-6; D uncertain. Germline values: CDR1 LNHNV, CDR2 YYDKDF (reference sequence). The germline V and J ends were trimmed by 5 bases and 1 base, with 12 bases remaining between them. This CDR3 is 16 amino acids long. As DNA, the CDR3 is TGTGCCACCAGCCCCTTCAGGAAATCTGGGGCCAACGTCCTGACTTTC. This translates into CATSPFRKSGANVLTF.

As DNA, the CDR3 is TGCGCCAGCAGCCCTCAGGGGGCCCCGGCCAAAAACATTCAGTACTTC. It is translated as CASSPQGAPAKNIQYF. V usage is TRBV5-1 and J usage is TRBJ2-4, with TRBD1 matching over 8 bases. Losses at the gene ends were 4 bases for V and 1 base for J; bases not matched to a gene: 7. Germline values: CDR1 SGHRS, CDR2 YFSETQ. The CDR3 contains 16 residues.

The rearrangement joins TRBV2 to TRBJ2-1; 7 positions agree with TRBD1. The CDR3 length is 14 residues. V dropped 7 bases and J dropped 2; count of bases not matched to a gene: 5. The germline CDR1 and CDR2 sequences are SNHLY and FYNNEI. CDR3 residues: CASTQTGPYNEQFF. DNA for the CDR3: TGTGCCAGCACTCAGACAGGGCCCTACAATGAGCAGTTCTTC.

A note on this clone: Compared with germline, one end of the junction differs, possibly owing to a read error. This chain uses TRBV7-2 with TRBJ2-4; D unclear. Germline V gives CDR1 SGHTA, CDR2 FQGNSA. The CDR3 runs 13 residues. DNA for the CDR3: TGTGCCAGCAGCCCAGCAATGGCCGGGTCGGTCCGCTTC. It translates to CASSPAMAGSVRF.

Concerning this clone itself: Other DNA variants within this sample encode the same CDR3. This chain links TRBV18 with TRBJ2-2; the D is unclear. This CDR3 is built from 15 residues. Germline V gene data show CDR1 as KGHSH and CDR2 as LQKENI. V dropped 0 bases and J dropped 3 bases, with 8 bases sitting between them. As DNA, the CDR3 is TGTGCCAGCTCACCACCGAGCTGGTACACCGGGGAGCTGTTTTTT. Its protein product is CASSPPSWYTGELFF.

The chain links TRBV7-2 to TRBJ1-2; the D is unclear. Trimming pared 4 bases from V and 4 bases from J, leaving 16 bases between. There are 15 residues in the CDR3. Germline V gene sequence: CDR1 SGHTA, CDR2 FQGNSA. CDR3 sequence: CASSYPGSFSYGYTF. The DNA of the CDR3 is TGTGCCAGCAGCTACCCCGGGTCTTTTTCCTATGGCTACACCTTC.

This clone was counted only a few times. This chain links TRBV7-9 with TRBJ2-5, with 7 positions matching TRBD1. Looked up from germline, CDR1 is SEHNR and CDR2 is FQNEAQ (reference sequence). With 5 bases clipped from V and 6 bases from J, the junction kept 9 bases outside the gene matches. The length of the CDR3 is 14 residues. The CDR3 loop is CASSPDRASKTQYF. CDR3 nucleotide sequence: TGTGCCAGCAGCCCCGACAGGGCCTCGAAGACCCAGTACTTC. The full variable domain, rest sourced from reference TRBV7-9 and TRBJ2-5, is DTGVSQNPRHKITKRGQNVTFRCDPISEHNRLYWYRQTLGQGPEFLTYFQNEAQLEKSRLLSDRFSAERPKGSFSTLEIQRTEQGDSAMYLCASSPDRASKTQYFGPGTRLLVL.

V is TRBV30 and J is TRBJ2-5, with 9 bases aligning to TRBD2. CDR1 is GTSNPN, CDR2 SVGIG, per germline (reference sequence). The length of the CDR3 is 13 residues. Losses at the gene ends were 5 bases for V and 5 bases for J; bases not matched to a gene: 6. The CDR3 nucleotides read TGTGCCTGGTCGGGACTAGCTGTCGAGACCCAGTACTTC. Its translation: CAWSGLAVETQYF.

This clone was recorded once. As DNA, the CDR3 is TGTGCCAGTACCCTCGGACTAGCAGGCACCGGGGAGCTGTTTTTT. Translation gives CASTLGLAGTGELFF. The chain couples TRBV19 to TRBJ2-2, with 8 bases that match TRBD2. Per the germline V gene, CDR1 is LNHDA and CDR2 is SQIVND (reference sequence). V shed 7 bases and J 4 bases; nucleotides not matched to a gene: 8. CDR3 length equals 15 residues.

The V call is TRBV12-2, the J call TRBJ2-3; TRBD2 is the table's D call and was not checked against the DNA. TRBV12-2 is given as a pseudogene. This CDR3 is 19 amino acids long. CDR3 region: CASRLGIRLSGRAVDTQYF. The CDR3, as DNA: TGTGCAAGTCGCTTAGGTATCCGCCTAAGCGGGAGGGCCGTCGATACGCAGTATTTT.

This clone appeared a few times. The J gene is TRBJ2-1, the V gene TRBV9, with D perhaps TRBD2 (5 bases). This CDR3 comprises 13 residues. V lost 4 bases to trimming and J lost 10 bases, with 15 bases between them. Germline V lookup: CDR1 SGDLS, CDR2 YYNGEE. The CDR3 DNA reads as TGTGCCAGCAGCCCCCCTAGCTTCGGAGAGCAGTTCTTC. Its translation: CASSPPSFGEQFF.

V and J are TRBV19 and TRBJ2-5, with 11 bases identical to TRBD2. The CDR3 consists of 17 residues. V was pared by 4 bases and J by 4 bases, with 11 bases of the junction left unmatched. Germline V gene lookup returns CDR1 LNHDA and CDR2 SQIVND (reference sequence). The CDR3 protein is CASSTPVAGGGGETQYF. CDR3 in DNA: TGTGCCAGTAGTACCCCTGTAGCGGGGGGGGGCGGAGAGACCCAGTACTTC.